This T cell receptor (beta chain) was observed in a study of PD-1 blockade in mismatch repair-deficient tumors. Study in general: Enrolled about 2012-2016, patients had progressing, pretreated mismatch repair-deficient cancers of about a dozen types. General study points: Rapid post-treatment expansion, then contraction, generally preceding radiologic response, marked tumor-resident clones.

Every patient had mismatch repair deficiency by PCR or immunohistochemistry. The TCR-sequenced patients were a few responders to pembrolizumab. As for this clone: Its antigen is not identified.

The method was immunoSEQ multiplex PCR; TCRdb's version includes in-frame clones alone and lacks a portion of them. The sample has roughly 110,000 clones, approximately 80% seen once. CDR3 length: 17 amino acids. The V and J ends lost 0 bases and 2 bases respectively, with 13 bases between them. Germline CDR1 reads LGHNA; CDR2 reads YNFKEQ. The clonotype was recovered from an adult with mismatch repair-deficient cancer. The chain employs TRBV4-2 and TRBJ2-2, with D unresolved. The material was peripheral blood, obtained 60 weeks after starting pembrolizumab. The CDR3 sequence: CASSQDARRANTGELFF. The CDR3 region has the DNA TGTGCCAGCAGCCAAGATGCGAGGAGAGCAAACACCGGGGAGCTGTTTTTT.